These 4 T cell receptor beta chains came from one sample sequenced in a study of blood T cell repertoires in COVID-19. The repertoire was sequenced with immunoSEQ multiplex PCR; TCRdb's copy has only in-frame clones and lacks some. The sample yields about 160,000 clones, approximately 86% seen once. Sequencing was done on a sample of peripheral blood. These receptors were obtained from a man in his 70s with acute or convalescent COVID-19.

This clone has more than one count but fewer than ten. The rearrangement uses TRBV19 and TRBJ2-1, with D possibly matching TRBD2 (6 bases). This CDR3 is built from 13 residues. The germline V gene has CDR1 LNHDA and CDR2 SQIVND (reference sequence). V was pared by 6 bases and J by 3 bases, with 9 bases between. In nucleotides, the CDR3 is TGTGCCAGTAGCCGAGCGGGCTACAATGAGCAGTTCTTC. This gives the protein CASSRAGYNEQFF.

This clone was counted a few times. The rearrangement joins TRBV19 to TRBJ1-2; no clear D. Trimming shortened V by 3 bases and J by 5 bases, and 10 bases separated the two germline ends. CDR1 and CDR2 (germline): LNHDA, SQIVND (reference sequence). This CDR3 has 13 residues. CDR3 protein: CASSMELGYGYTF. Written as DNA, the CDR3 is TGTGCCAGTAGTATGGAGCTTGGATATGGCTACACCTTC.

The CDR3 spells CASSLEGWSGIGRETQYF. The CDR3 region has the DNA TGTGCCAGCAGCTTAGAGGGTTGGAGCGGGATAGGTAGAGAGACCCAGTACTTC. V usage is TRBV11-2 and J usage is TRBJ2-5, with TRBD2 matching over 7 bases. The V gene's germline CDR1 is SGHAT and CDR2 FQNNGV. The CDR3 consists of 18 residues. Unmatched junction bases numbered 14, after V lost 0 bases and J lost 4 bases.

The V and J genes are TRBV6-2 or TRBV6-3 and TRBJ2-3; 12 bases fit TRBD2. V gave up 5 bases and J gave up 4 bases; unmatched junction bases: 10. The CDR3 has 17 residues. CDR1 is MNHEY and CDR2 is SVGEGT in the germline V gene. The CDR3 coding sequence is TGTGCCAGCAGTAATTCTCTAGCGGGAGGGCCGGCAGATACGCAGTATTTT. This gives the protein CASSNSLAGGPADTQYF.